The present entry profiles one T cell receptor beta chain with its context. Its antigen is unidentified. In the same sample, other DNA sequences code for this CDR3. Stated treatment: roughly 20 received Ad26.COV2.S at low or high dose, single or two shots; about 5 received placebo; per-sample allocation not given. At day 63 after the first vaccine or placebo injection, samples were drawn. This sample stems from a study of Ad26.COV2.S vaccination and SARS-CoV-2 variants. Study context: Ad26.COV2.S arm of COV1001 included the donor. Study findings and constraints: Possible underestimation of total T cell responses by the TCR breadth and depth analyses was noted.

Sequencing was performed with immunoSEQ multiplex PCR; in TCRdb, only in-frame clones are kept and a portion is missing. The sample holds roughly 380,000 clones, 70% to 90% seen once. V dropped 5 bases and J dropped 4; count of bases not matched to a gene: 4. Germline assignment: CDR1 SEHNR and CDR2 FQNEAQ (reference sequence). The CDR3 contains 13 residues. This clonotype was obtained from a person between 18 and 59 years old who received the Ad26.COV2.S COVID-19 vaccine or a placebo. The genes are TRBV7-9 and TRBJ2-7; TRBD1 matches 8 bases. The specimen comprised peripheral blood, sampled in a trial of Ad26.COV2.S vaccine versus placebo. CDR3 sequence reads: CASSPGGTYEQYF. In nucleotides, the CDR3 is TGTGCCAGCAGCCCAGGGGGCACTTACGAGCAGTACTTC.